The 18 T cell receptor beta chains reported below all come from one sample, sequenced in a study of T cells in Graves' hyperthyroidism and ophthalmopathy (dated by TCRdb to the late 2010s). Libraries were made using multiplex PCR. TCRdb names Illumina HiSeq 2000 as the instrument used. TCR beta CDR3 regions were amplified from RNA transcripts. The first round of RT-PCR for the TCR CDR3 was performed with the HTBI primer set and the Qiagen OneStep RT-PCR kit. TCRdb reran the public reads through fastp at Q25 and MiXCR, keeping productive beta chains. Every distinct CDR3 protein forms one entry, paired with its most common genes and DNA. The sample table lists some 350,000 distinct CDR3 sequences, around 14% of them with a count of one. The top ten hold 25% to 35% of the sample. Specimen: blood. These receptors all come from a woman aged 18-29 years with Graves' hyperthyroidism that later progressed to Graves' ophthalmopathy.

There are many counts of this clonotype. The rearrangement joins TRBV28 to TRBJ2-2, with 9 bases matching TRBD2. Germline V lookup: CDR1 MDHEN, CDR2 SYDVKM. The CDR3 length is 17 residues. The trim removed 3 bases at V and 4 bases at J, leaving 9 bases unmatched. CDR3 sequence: CASSLGRLAAVTGELFF. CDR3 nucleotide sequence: TGTGCCAGCAGTTTGGGTCGACTAGCGGCGGTCACCGGGGAGCTGTTTTTT.

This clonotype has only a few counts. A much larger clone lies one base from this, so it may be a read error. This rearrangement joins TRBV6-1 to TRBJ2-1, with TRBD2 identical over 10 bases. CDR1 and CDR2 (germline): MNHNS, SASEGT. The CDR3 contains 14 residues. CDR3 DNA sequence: TGTGCCAGCAGTGGACTAGCGGGCTACAATAAGCAGTTCTTC. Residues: CASSGLAGYNKQFF.

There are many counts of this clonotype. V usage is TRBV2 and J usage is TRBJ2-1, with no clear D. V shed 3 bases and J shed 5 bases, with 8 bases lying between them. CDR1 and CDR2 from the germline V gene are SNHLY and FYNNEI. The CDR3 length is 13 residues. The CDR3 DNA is TGTGCCAGCAGTGAGAGCCGTAACAATGAGCAGTTCTTC. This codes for CASSESRNNEQFF.

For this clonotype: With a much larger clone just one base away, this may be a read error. DNA of the CDR3: TGTGCCTGGGCCCGGGGGGACAGTCTCACTGAAGCTCTCTTT. It is translated as CAWARGDSLTEALF. J is TRBJ1-1 and V is TRBV30; the match to TRBD1 covers 7 bases. The V gene's germline CDR1 is GTSNPN and CDR2 SVGIG (reference sequence). The CDR3 is 14 residues long.

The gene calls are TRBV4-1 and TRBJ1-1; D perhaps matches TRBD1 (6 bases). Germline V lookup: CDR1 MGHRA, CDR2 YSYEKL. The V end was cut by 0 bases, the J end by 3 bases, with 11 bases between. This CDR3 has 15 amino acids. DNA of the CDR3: TGCGCCAGCAGCCAAGACCCAGGGGTCTACACTGAAGCTTTCTTT. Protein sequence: CASSQDPGVYTEAFF.

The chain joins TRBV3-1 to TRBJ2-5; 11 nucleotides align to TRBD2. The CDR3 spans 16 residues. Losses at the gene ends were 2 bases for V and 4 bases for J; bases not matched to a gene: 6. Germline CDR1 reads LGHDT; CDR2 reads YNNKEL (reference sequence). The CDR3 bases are TGTGCCAGCAGCCAATACCTTGGACTAGCGGGAGAGACCCAGTACTTC. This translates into CASSQYLGLAGETQYF.

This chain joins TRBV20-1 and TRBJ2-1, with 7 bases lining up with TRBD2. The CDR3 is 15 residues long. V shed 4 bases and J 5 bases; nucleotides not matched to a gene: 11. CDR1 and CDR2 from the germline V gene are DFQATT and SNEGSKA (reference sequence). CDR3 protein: CSAKGRAGSDNEQFF. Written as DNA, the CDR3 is TGCAGTGCTAAAGGGCGAGCGGGATCAGACAATGAGCAGTTCTTC.

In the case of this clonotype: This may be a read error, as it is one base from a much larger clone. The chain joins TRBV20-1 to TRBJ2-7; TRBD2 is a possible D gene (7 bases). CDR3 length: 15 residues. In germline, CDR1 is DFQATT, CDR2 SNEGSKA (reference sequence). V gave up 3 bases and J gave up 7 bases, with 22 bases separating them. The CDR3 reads CSARHRGRGLWEQYF. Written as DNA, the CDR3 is TGCAGTGCTAGGCACCGGGGCAGGGGACTATGGGAGCAGTACTTC.

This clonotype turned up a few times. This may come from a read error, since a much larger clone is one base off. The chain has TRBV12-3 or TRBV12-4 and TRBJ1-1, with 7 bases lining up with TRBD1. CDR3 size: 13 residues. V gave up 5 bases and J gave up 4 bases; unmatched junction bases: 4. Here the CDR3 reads CASSPTGPTEAFF. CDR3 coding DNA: TGTGCCAGCAGTCCGACAGGGCCCACTGAAGCTTTCTTT.

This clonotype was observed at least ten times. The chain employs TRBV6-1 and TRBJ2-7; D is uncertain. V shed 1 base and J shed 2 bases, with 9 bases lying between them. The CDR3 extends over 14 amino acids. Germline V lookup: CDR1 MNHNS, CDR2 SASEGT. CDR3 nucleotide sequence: TGTGCCAGCAGTGAAGGTTGGTCTCCCTACGAGCAGTACTTC. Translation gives CASSEGWSPYEQYF.

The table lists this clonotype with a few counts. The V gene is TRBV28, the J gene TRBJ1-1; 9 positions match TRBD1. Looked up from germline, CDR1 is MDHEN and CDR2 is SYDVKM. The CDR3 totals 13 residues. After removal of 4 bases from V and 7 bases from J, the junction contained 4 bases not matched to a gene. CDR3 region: CASSSGTGLEAFF. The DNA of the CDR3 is TGTGCCAGCAGTTCAGGGACAGGGCTTGAAGCTTTCTTT.

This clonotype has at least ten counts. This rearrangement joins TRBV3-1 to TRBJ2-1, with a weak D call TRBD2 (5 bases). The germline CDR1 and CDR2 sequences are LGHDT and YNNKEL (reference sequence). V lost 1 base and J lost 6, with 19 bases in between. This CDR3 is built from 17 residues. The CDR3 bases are TGTGCCAGCAGCCAAGGAGGGCTAGTTCGAACGCGCAATGAGCAGTTCTTC. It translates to CASSQGGLVRTRNEQFF.

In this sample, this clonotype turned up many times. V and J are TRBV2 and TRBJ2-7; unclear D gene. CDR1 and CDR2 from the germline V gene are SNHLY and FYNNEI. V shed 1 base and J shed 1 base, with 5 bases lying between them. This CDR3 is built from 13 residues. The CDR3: CASSEDRSYEQYF. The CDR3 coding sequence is TGTGCCAGCAGTGAAGACCGGTCCTACGAGCAGTACTTC.

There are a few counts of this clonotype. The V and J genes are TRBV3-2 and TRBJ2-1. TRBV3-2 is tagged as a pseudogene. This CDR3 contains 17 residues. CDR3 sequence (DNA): TGTGCCAGCAGCCAAGTCAAAGCGGGAGTTACCTACAATGAGCAGTTCTTC. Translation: CASSQVKAGVTYNEQFF.

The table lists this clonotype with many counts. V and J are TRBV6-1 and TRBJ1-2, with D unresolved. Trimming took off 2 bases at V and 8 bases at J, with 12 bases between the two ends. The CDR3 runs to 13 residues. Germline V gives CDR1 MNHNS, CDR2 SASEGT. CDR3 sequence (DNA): TGTGCCAGCAGTGAACGAGGGTTGTGGGGCTACACCTTC. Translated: CASSERGLWGYTF.

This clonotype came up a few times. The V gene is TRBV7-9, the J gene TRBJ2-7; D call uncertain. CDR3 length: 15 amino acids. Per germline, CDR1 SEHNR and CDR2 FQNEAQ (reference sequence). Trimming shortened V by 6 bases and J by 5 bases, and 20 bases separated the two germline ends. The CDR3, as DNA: TGTGCCAGCAGTACCTCCGGACGGTTCGGCAACGAGCAGTACTTC. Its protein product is CASSTSGRFGNEQYF.

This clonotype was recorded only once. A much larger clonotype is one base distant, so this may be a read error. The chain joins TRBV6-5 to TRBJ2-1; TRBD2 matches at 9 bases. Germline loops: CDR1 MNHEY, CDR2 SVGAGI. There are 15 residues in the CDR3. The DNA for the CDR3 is TGTGCCAGCAGTTATTTAGCGGGAGCGTACAATGAGCAGCTCTTC. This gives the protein CASSYLAGAYNEQLF.

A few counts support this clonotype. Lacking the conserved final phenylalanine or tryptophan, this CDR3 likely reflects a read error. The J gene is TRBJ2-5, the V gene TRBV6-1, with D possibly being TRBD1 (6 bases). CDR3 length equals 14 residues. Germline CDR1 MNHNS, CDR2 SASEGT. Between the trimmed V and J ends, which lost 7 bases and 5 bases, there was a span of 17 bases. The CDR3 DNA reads TGTGCCAGCAATCCCAGGGAAAGGGGGGAGACCCAGTACCTC. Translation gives CASNPRERGETQYL.